This entry describes one T cell receptor (beta chain). These data are taken from a study of T cells after posttransplantation cyclophosphamide. Method: immunoSEQ multiplex PCR; TCRdb's copy keeps in-frame clones and lacks some. The repertoire holds around 6,900 clones, with approximately 98% as singletons. The clonotype was recovered from a woman aged 25-40 years in good health and a related stem cell transplant donor. The specimen sequenced was naive CD8+ T cells sorted from PBMCs.

The CDR3, as DNA: TGTGCCAGTAGCCCCAGGTTCCAGGGGGCCAACGTCCTGACTTTC. Translation gives CASSPRFQGANVLTF. V is TRBV19 and J is TRBJ2-6; no firm D call. From germline, CDR1 is LNHDA and CDR2 SQIVND (reference sequence). V lost 6 bases and J lost 4, with 13 bases in between. CDR3 length: 15 amino acids.